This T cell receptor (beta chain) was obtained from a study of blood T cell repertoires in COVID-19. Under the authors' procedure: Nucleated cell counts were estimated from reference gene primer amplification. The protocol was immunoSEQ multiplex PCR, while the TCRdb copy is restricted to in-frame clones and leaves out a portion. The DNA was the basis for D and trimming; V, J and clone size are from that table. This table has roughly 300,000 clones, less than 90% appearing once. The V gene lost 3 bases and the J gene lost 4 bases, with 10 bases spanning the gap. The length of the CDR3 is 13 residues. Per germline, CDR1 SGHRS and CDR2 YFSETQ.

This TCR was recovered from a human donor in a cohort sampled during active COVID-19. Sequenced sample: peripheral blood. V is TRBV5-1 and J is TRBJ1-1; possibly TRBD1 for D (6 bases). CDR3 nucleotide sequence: TGCGCCAGCAGCTCGACAGGATTCACTGAAGCTTTCTTT. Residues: CASSSTGFTEAFF. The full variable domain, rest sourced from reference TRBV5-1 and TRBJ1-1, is KAGVTQTPRYLIKTRGQQVTLSCSPISGHRSVSWYQQTPGQGLQFLFEYFSETQRNKGNFPGRFSGRQFSNSRSEMNVSTLELGDSALYLCASSSTGFTEAFFGQGTRLTVV.